Each of the 13 T cell receptor beta chains below was sequenced from the same sample in a study of T cell repertoires in cytomegalovirus infection. TCRdb itself ran the reads through MiXCR, one entry per CDR3 protein. This table has nearly 550,000 distinct CDR3 sequences, 16% appearing once. Specimen: CD8+ T cells from PBMCs. The receptors originated from a human donor in good health (CMV status not recorded). Some clones in this sample may be carry-over from other donors' samples.

There are many counts of this clonotype. The chain joins TRBV7-9 to TRBJ2-1; D uncertain. CDR3 length equals 11 residues. Between the trimmed V and J ends, which lost 5 bases and 15 bases, there was a span of 14 bases. In germline, CDR1 is SEHNR, CDR2 FQNEAQ (reference sequence). CDR3 amino acids: CASSLETRPFF. DNA of the CDR3: TGTGCCAGCAGCCTAGAGACCCGCCCGTTCTTC.

The table lists this clonotype with many counts. The rearrangement joins TRBV5-1 to TRBJ2-1; TRBD1 aligns across 7 bases. After removal of 10 bases from V and 6 bases from J, the junction contained 13 bases not matched to a gene. Germline V lookup: CDR1 SGHRS, CDR2 YFSETQ. The CDR3 is made up of 14 amino acids. This chain's CDR3 is CARERQGEGNEQFF. CDR3 nucleotide sequence: TGCGCCCGAGAGAGACAGGGTGAGGGCAATGAGCAGTTCTTC.

This clonotype was seen at least ten times. This rearrangement joins TRBV2 to TRBJ1-6; D remains unclear. Germline V gene data show CDR1 as SNHLY and CDR2 as FYNNEI. Trimming pared 6 bases from V and 5 bases from J, leaving 14 bases between. The CDR3 contains 15 residues. CDR3 sequence (DNA): TGTGCCAGCAGCGACGCACGGAGGAATAATTCACCCCTCCACTTT. As protein: CASSDARRNNSPLHF.

CDR3 region: CASSLPTLARYSNEQFF. DNA of the CDR3: TGCGCCAGCAGCTTGCCTACCCTAGCACGGTATAGCAATGAGCAGTTCTTC. The chain employs TRBV5-1 and TRBJ2-1; maybe TRBD2 (5 bases). This CDR3 spans 17 amino acids. The V end was cut by 1 base, the J end by 6 bases, with 20 bases between. Germline V gives CDR1 SGHRS, CDR2 YFSETQ.

This clonotype was counted at least ten times. The chain couples TRBV6-5 to TRBJ2-1, with 11 bases matching TRBD2. Per the germline V gene, CDR1 is MNHEY and CDR2 is SVGAGI. CDR3 length: 18 amino acids. The trim removed 7 bases at V and 0 bases at J, leaving 11 bases unmatched. For the CDR3, the DNA is TGTGCCAGCAACCCAGGGCTAGCGGGGGGAAGCTCCTACAATGAGCAGTTCTTC. It specifies CASNPGLAGGSSYNEQFF.

J is TRBJ2-1 and V is TRBV19; possible D gene TRBD2, 5 bases. Germline assignment: CDR1 LNHDA and CDR2 SQIVND (reference sequence). Trimming cost V 6 bases and J 9 bases, with 12 bases left between them. The CDR3 contains 12 residues. This CDR3 reads CASSPSRGEQFF. As DNA, the CDR3 is TGTGCCAGTAGCCCTAGCCGGGGTGAGCAGTTCTTC. The variable domain in full, completed from reference TRBV19 and TRBJ2-1, reads DGGITQSPKYLFRKEGQNVTLSCEQNLNHDAMYWYRQDPGQGLRLIYYSQIVNDFQKGDIAEGYSVSREKKESFPLTVTSAQKNPTAFYLCASSPSRGEQFFGPGTRLTVL.

This clonotype turned up a few times. DNA for the CDR3: TGTGCCAGCAGTCCCCAGGGACAGGGTATCGGGGAGCTGTTTTTT. Translation gives CASSPQGQGIGELFF. This sequence joins TRBV12-3 or TRBV12-4 and TRBJ2-2, with 9 positions matching TRBD1. Trimming removed 5 bases from V and 7 bases from J; junction bases left unmatched: 8. The CDR3 extends over 15 amino acids.

The chain joins TRBV19 to TRBJ2-2; D remains unclear. V was cut by 8 bases and J by 4 bases, with 11 bases left in between. CDR1 is LNHDA, CDR2 SQIVND, per germline (reference sequence). CDR3 size: 13 residues. The CDR3 DNA sequence: TGTGCCAGTGGCCCCATTACCACCGGGGAGCTGTTTTTT. Its translation: CASGPITTGELFF.

V gene TRBV11-2 combines with J gene TRBJ2-3, with no clear D. The CDR3 is 13 residues long. The germline V and J ends were trimmed by 6 bases and 4 bases, with 11 bases remaining between them. Looked up from germline, CDR1 is SGHAT and CDR2 is FQNNGV. CDR3 sequence: CASRGSRADTQYF. CDR3 nucleotide sequence: TGTGCCAGCAGGGGATCTAGGGCAGATACGCAGTATTTT.

This clonotype was seen repeatedly, ten times or more. In DNA form, the CDR3 reads TGTGCCAGCACCCGGGGGTTCACTGAAGCTTTCTTT. This codes for CASTRGFTEAFF. The chain carries TRBV12-3 or TRBV12-4 and TRBJ1-1; possibly TRBD1 for D (5 bases). The CDR3 loop spans 12 amino acids. V lost 7 bases and J 4 bases, leaving 10 bases between the germline ends.

Concerning this clonotype itself: A read error may produce the germline difference seen at one junction end. The chain has TRBV7-2 and TRBJ2-7; TRBD2 matches 7 bases. Germline loops: CDR1 SGHTA, CDR2 FQGNSA. The CDR3 loop spans 15 amino acids. The CDR3 coding sequence is TGTGCCAGCAGCGTCACCGGGACTACTACCTACGGGCAGGACTTC. This sequence encodes CASSVTGTTTYGQDF.

This clonotype was counted a few times. The J gene is TRBJ2-7, the V gene TRBV28; 8 bases align to TRBD1. The CDR3 sequence is 10 residues long. Germline loops: CDR1 MDHEN, CDR2 SYDVKM. The V gene end was trimmed by 10 bases and the J gene end by 6 bases; junction bases not matched to a gene: 2. Here the CDR3 DNA reads TGTGCCACACAGGGGGGCGAGCAGTACTTC. Translating gives CATQGGEQYF. Drawing the rest from reference TRBV28 and TRBJ2-7, the complete variable domain is DVKVTQSSRYLVKRTGEKVFLECVQDMDHENMFWYRQDPGLGLRLIYFSYDVKMKEKGDIPEGYSVSREKKERFSLILESASTNQTSMYLCATQGGEQYFGPGTRLTVT.

This clonotype was seen a handful of times. The chain employs TRBV9 and TRBJ2-7, with 9 bases aligning to TRBD1. CDR1 and CDR2 (germline): SGDLS, YYNGEE. With 0 bases clipped from V and 5 bases from J, the junction kept 6 bases outside the gene matches. The CDR3 covers 15 residues. The CDR3 sequence: CASSVAGQGVHEQYF. The CDR3, as DNA: TGTGCCAGCAGCGTAGCGGGACAGGGTGTCCACGAGCAGTACTTC.